This entry describes one T cell receptor beta chain. The patients, who ranged from 18 to 65 in age, presented with newly diagnosed hyperthyroidism lasting under 2 months. The PBMCs were taken from about 10 ml of fresh peripheral blood. The CDR3 contains 17 residues. Germline CDR1 LNHNV, CDR2 YYDKDF (reference sequence). V lost 0 bases and J lost 0, with 13 bases in between. This sample was included in a study of T cells in Graves' hyperthyroidism and ophthalmopathy. Study information: Peripheral blood draws took place at initial diagnosis, ahead of any treatment.

What was amplified from RNA transcripts were TCR beta CDR3 regions. The HTBI primer set drove a first-round RT-PCR of the TCR CDR3. From the multiplex PCR reads, TCRdb called clonotypes with MiXCR, one entry per CDR3 protein. The sample contains around 210,000 distinct CDR3 sequences, 17% of which appear only once. The specimen was blood. The rearrangement links TRBV15 to TRBJ2-3, with a weak D call TRBD1 (7 bases). The receptor was isolated from a woman between 50 and 59 years old with Graves' hyperthyroidism. CDR3 in amino acids: CATSRDLGGQSTDTQYF. The CDR3 DNA sequence: TGTGCCACCAGCAGAGATCTCGGGGGACAGAGCACAGATACGCAGTATTTT.